A selection of T cell receptor beta chains follows, all from one sample in a study of blood T cell repertoires in COVID-19. Assay: immunoSEQ multiplex PCR; the TCRdb copy retains only in-frame clones and omits some. The sample gives under 250,000 clones, around 90% of which show up once; around 0.84% is in the top ten. What was sequenced was peripheral blood. Receptor source: a man aged 55 to 70 with COVID-19, enrolled during active disease. Each CDR3 is given without its conserved first and last residue.

TRBJ1-1,11,TRBV11-3,ASSSTVNTEAF
TRBJ2-1,17,TRBV5-1,ASSSTSGSVLSSYNEQF
TRBJ2-2,12,TRBV6-5,ASSSLAETGELF
TRBJ1-5,15,TRBV19,ASSPGQGRRSNQPQH
TRBJ2-7,12,TRBV9,ASSPLGLAYEQY
TRBJ1-1,13,TRBV4-1,ASSVQLTGFTEAF
TRBJ1-2,12,TRBV6-1,ASSEAFRADGYT
TRBJ1-1,12,TRBV5-1,ASSPQGAGTEAF
TRBJ2-1,16,TRBV11-2,ASSPPGQAIPLYNEQF
TRBJ1-6,12,TRBV7-2,ASSLGQGISPLH
TRBJ2-3,12,TRBV7-3,ASSLLGSGDTQY
TRBJ2-7,13,TRBV18,ASSPREGPSYEQY
TRBJ2-2,13,TRBV5-1,ASSTSGRNTGELF
TRBJ1-2,10,TRBV19,ASKEGHYGYT
TRBJ1-1,10,TRBV5-5,ASSFVHTEAF
TRBJ2-2,11,TRBV28,ASSLGFTGELF
TRBJ2-2,14,TRBV10-2,ASSEWPSGNTGELF
TRBJ2-3,17,TRBV7-9,ASSLVRSGWLAGTDTQY
TRBJ2-3,17,TRBV5-1,ASSLGVLRLAGLTDTQY
TRBJ2-7,14,TRBV2,ASSVTTGTGPYEQY
TRBJ2-7,14,TRBV5-6,ASSSGQKKIYYEQY
TRBJ1-4,9,TRBV7-2,ASSLGQKLF
TRBJ2-7,13,TRBV30,AWSGLTGFVDEQY
TRBJ1-1,13,TRBV28,ASSLEGAAHTEAF
TRBJ2-7,12,TRBV6-2/TRBV6-3,ASSYYGASYEQY
TRBJ2-5,10,TRBV27,ASSFGGETQY
TRBJ1-1,14,TRBV3-1/TRBV3-2,ASSPPGGQRTGEAF
TRBJ1-1,9,TRBV12-3/TRBV12-4,ASSRDRRAF
TRBJ2-6,14,TRBV28,ASSGDSGLGANVLT
TRBJ2-7,14,TRBV4-1,ASSRDLTSGFYEQY
TRBJ2-3,9,TRBV20-1,SPRGGDTQY
TRBJ1-4,13,TRBV2,ASSGILSTNEKLF
TRBJ2-1,12,TRBV2,ASFPAGLYNEQF
TRBJ1-2,15,TRBV7-8,ASSLALGQGASYGYT
TRBJ2-1,18,TRBV3-1/TRBV3-2,ASSERILPRGRGSYNEQF
TRBJ2-1,13,TRBV19,ASSRGGRSYNEQF
TRBJ2-3,15,TRBV11-2,ASSLVWGQPSTDTQY
TRBJ2-3,14,TRBV7-2,ASSSQWGTSTDTQY
TRBJ2-5,11,TRBV11-2,ASSFIPGETQY
TRBJ2-7,15,TRBV28,ASSLGTGLGVSYEQY
TRBJ2-1,14,TRBV7-3,ASSTPSGGVFNEQF
TRBJ2-3,13,TRBV5-1,ASGETGGSTDTQY
TRBJ1-6,14,TRBV4-2,ASSQERSPRNSPLH
TRBJ2-1,11,TRBV5-6,ASSRGLAGSTF
TRBJ1-5,11,TRBV16,ASSPRNNQPQH
TRBJ1-1,13,TRBV4-3,ASSQTTGSDTEAF
TRBJ1-6,15,TRBV5-1,ASSLAGPGQNNSPLH
TRBJ2-7,14,TRBV24-1,ATSAHQLGQGYEQY
TRBJ2-7,12,TRBV19,ASSIVQGTDEQY
TRBJ1-2,11,TRBV7-9,ASSETGIYGYT
TRBJ2-7,11,TRBV27,ASTLQGSHEQY
TRBJ2-7,12,TRBV10-3,AIRRDRPPYEQY